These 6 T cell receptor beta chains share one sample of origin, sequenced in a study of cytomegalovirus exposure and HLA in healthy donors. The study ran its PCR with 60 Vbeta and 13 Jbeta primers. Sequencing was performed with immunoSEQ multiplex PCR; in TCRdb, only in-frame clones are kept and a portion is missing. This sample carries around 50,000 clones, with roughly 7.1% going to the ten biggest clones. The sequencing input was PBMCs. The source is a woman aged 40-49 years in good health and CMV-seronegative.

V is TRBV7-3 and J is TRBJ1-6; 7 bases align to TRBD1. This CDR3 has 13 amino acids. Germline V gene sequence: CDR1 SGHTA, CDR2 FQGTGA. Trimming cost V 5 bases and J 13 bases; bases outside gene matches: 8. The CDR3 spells CASSPGDSRPLHF. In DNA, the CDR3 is TGTGCCAGCAGCCCGGGGGACAGTCGGCCCCTCCACTTT.

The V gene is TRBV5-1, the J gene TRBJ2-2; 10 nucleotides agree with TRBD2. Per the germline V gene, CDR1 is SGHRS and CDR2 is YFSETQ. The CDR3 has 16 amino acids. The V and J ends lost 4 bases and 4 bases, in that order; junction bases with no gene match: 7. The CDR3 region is CASSPRLAGGTGELFF. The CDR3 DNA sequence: TGCGCCAGCAGCCCCAGACTAGCGGGCGGCACCGGGGAGCTGTTTTTT.

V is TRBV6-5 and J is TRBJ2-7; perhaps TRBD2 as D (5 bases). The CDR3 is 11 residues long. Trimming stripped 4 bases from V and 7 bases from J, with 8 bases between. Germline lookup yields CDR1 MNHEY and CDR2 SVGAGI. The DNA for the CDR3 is TGTGCCAGCAGTTCCCCGGGGGAGCAGTACTTC. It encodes CASSSPGEQYF.

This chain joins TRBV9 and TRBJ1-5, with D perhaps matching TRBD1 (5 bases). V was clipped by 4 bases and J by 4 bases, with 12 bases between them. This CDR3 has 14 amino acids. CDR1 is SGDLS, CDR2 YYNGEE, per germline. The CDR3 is CASSQEGVNQPQHF. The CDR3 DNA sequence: TGTGCCAGCAGCCAGGAAGGGGTAAATCAGCCCCAGCATTTT. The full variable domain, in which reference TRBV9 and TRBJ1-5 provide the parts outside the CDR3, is DSGVTQTPKHLITATGQRVTLRCSPRSGDLSVYWYQQSLDQGLQFLIQYYNGEERAKGNILERFSAQQFPDLHSELNLSSLELGDSALYFCASSQEGVNQPQHFGDGTRLSIL.

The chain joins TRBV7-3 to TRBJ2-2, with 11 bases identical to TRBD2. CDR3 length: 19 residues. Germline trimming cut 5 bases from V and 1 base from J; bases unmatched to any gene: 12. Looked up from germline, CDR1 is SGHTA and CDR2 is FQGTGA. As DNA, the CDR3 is TGTGCCAGCAGCCGGAGGGCAGGGGGACTAGCGGTGAACACCGGGGAGCTGTTTTTT. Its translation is CASSRRAGGLAVNTGELFF.

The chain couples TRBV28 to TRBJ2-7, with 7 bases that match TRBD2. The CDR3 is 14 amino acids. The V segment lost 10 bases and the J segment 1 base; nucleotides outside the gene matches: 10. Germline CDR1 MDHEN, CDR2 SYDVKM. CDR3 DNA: TGTGCCACGCACCGGGACTACTTGTCCTACGAGCAGTACTTC. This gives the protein CATHRDYLSYEQYF.